The 8 T cell receptor beta chains given below trace back to one sample, sequenced in a study of Graves' ophthalmopathy and Graves' hyperthyroidism. RNA served as the template for amplifying TCR beta CDR3 regions. Amplification began with first-round RT-PCR using HTBI primers, then second-round multiplex PCR was performed. TCRdb re-analysed the multiplex PCR reads in MiXCR, keeping a single row per CDR3 protein. The sample records hundreds of thousands of distinct CDR3 sequences, roughly 14% being singletons. Input material: blood. The receptors originated from a woman in her 30s with Graves' ophthalmopathy.

This clonotype appeared many times. The V call is TRBV28, the J call TRBJ2-7, with 7 bases that match TRBD1. There are 13 residues in the CDR3. Germline CDR1 MDHEN, CDR2 SYDVKM. V shed 8 bases, J shed 5 bases, and the junction held 9 bases outside the gene matches. Here the CDR3 DNA reads TGTGCCAGCGGAAGACAGGGAATCGACGAGCAGTACTTC. This sequence encodes CASGRQGIDEQYF.

This clonotype was counted a few times. The chain couples TRBV5-6 to TRBJ2-2; 7 bases match TRBD1. J was trimmed by 10 bases and V by 4 bases; bases with no gene match: 7. Looked up from germline, CDR1 is SGHDT and CDR2 is YYEEEE. The CDR3 has 13 amino acids. The DNA of the CDR3 is TGTGCCAGCAGCCAGGGGGTGGTCCCGGAGCTGTTTTTT. Translation gives CASSQGVVPELFF.

V and J are TRBV30 and TRBJ1-1; D unclear. Germline CDR1 and CDR2: GTSNPN and SVGIG (reference sequence). V was shortened by 2 bases and J by 1 base, with 5 bases between the two germline ends. This CDR3 comprises 12 residues. DNA for the CDR3: TGTGCCTGGAGTCGATCGAACACTGAAGCTTTCTTT. This sequence encodes CAWSRSNTEAFF.

This clonotype was seen ten or more times. CDR3 coding DNA: TGTGCCAGTAGTATTGGGCCAGCGGGAACCTACGAGCAGTACTTC. Translated, it gives CASSIGPAGTYEQYF. V gene TRBV19 combines with J gene TRBJ2-7; 7 bases match TRBD2. Germline V gene lookup returns CDR1 LNHDA and CDR2 SQIVND (reference sequence). V gave up 3 bases and J gave up 2 bases; unmatched junction bases: 7. CDR3 size: 15 residues.

V is TRBV2 and J is TRBJ1-1, with a possible D match to TRBD1 (6 bases). Trimming removed 11 bases at V and 4 bases at J, with 17 bases between. This CDR3 spans 13 amino acids. From germline, CDR1 is SNHLY and CDR2 FYNNEI. Here the CDR3 reads CARRGGVGTEAFF. The CDR3 coding sequence is TGTGCCCGAAGAGGGGGAGTAGGCACTGAAGCTTTCTTT.

The sample holds many counts of this clonotype. The chain employs TRBV12-3 or TRBV12-4 and TRBJ2-7; D assignment may be TRBD1 or TRBD2 (5 bases each). The V end was cut by 6 bases, the J end by 9 bases, with 18 bases between. CDR3 length: 13 residues. The CDR3 sequence: CASSRPGTGGQYF. CDR3 sequence (DNA): TGTGCCAGCAGCCGACCCGGGACCGGCGGGCAGTACTTC.

This clonotype was detected many times. V gene TRBV28 combines with J gene TRBJ2-5; 10 positions agree with TRBD2. V lost 11 bases, J lost 5 bases, and 8 bases stayed unmatched. Germline V lookup: CDR1 MDHEN, CDR2 SYDVKM. The CDR3 runs to 13 residues. The CDR3 spells CAVEASGGETQYF. The CDR3 DNA sequence: TGTGCCGTTGAGGCTAGCGGGGGTGAGACCCAGTACTTC. The variable domain in full, with the rest retrieved from reference TRBV28 and TRBJ2-5, is DVKVTQSSRYLVKRTGEKVFLECVQDMDHENMFWYRQDPGLGLRLIYFSYDVKMKEKGDIPEGYSVSREKKERFSLILESASTNQTSMYLCAVEASGGETQYFGPGTRLLVL.

This clonotype was counted many times. The V call is TRBV27, the J call TRBJ2-7; tentative D call: TRBD1 (6 bases). This CDR3 spans 17 amino acids. The V end was cut by 7 bases, the J end by 2 bases, with 24 bases between. Germline V lookup: CDR1 MNHEY, CDR2 SMNVEV (reference sequence). The CDR3: CASMGWQGHTITYEQYF. Written as DNA, the CDR3 is TGTGCCAGCATGGGATGGCAGGGGCATACAATAACCTACGAGCAGTACTTC.